The present TCR beta chain was sequenced within a study of regulatory T cells in long-lasting Graves disease. Germline CDR1 reads DFQATT; CDR2 reads SNEGSKA (reference sequence). Losses at the gene ends were 6 bases for V and 5 bases for J; bases not matched to a gene: 8. This CDR3 contains 13 residues. Investigators prepared the TCR beta libraries by applying iRepertoire HTBI primers and Arm-PCR of CDR3 regions. From the multiplex PCR reads, TCRdb called clonotypes with MiXCR, one entry per CDR3 protein. The sample has over 450,000 distinct CDR3 sequences; 20% to 25% are singletons. The time point here: persistent/refractory GD, antithyroid drugs over 5 years with positive TRAb. The TCR library was made from RNA extracted from PBMCs. As collected, the peripheral blood samples measured around 9 milliliters each and went into EDTA tubes. This clonotype has only a few counts. Its antigen remains unknown.

Regarding the study as a whole: TRBV28, TRBJ1-2 and TRBJ2-5 were segments that persistent disease favored.

The chain employs TRBV20-1 and TRBJ2-5; 8 bases map to TRBD2. The clonotype comes from a female donor with Graves disease. The sequencing here drew on peripheral blood mononuclear cells (PBMCs), taken when the disease was refractory, from a patient treated with antithyroid drugs. The CDR3 DNA reads TGCAGTGCACCACCGGGACTAGGGGAGACCCAGTACTTC. It translates to CSAPPGLGETQYF.